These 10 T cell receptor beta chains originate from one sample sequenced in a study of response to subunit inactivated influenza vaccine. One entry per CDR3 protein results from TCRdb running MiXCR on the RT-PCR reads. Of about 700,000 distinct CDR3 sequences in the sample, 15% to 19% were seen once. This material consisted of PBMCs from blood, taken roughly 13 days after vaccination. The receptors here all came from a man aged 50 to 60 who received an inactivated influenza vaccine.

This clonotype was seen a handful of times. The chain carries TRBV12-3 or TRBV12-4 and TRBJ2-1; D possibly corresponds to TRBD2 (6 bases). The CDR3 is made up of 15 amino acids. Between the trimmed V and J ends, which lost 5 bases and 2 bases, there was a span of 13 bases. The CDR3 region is CASSTRLGPYNEQFF. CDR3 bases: TGTGCCAGCAGTACGAGACTAGGACCCTACAATGAGCAGTTCTTC.

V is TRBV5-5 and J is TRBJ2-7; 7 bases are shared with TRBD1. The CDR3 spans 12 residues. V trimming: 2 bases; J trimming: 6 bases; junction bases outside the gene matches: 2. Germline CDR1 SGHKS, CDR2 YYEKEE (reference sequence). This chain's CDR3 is CASSFRDSEQYF. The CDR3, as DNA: TGTGCCAGCAGCTTCCGGGACAGCGAGCAGTACTTC.

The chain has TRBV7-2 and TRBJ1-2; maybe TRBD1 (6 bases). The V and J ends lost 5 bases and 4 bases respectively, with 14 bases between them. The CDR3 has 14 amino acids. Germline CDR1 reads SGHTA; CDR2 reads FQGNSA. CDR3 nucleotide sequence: TGTGCCAGCAGCGACAGGCCCATAAGCTATGGCTACACCTTC. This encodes CASSDRPISYGYTF.

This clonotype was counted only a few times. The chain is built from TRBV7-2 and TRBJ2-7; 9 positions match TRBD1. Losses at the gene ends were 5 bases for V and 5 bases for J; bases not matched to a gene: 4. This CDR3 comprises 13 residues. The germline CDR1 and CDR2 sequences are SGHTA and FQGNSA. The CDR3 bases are TGTGCCAGCAGCCTTAACAGGGGGCACGAGCAGTACTTC. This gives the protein CASSLNRGHEQYF.

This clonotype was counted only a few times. Written as DNA, the CDR3 is TGTGCCAGCAGCTTGGGGAAGCAGGGCCCAGATACGCAGTATTTT. Translation: CASSLGKQGPDTQYF. V gene TRBV11-3 combines with J gene TRBJ2-3; TRBD1 is a possible D gene (5 bases). CDR1 is SGHNT, CDR2 YENEEA, per germline. Trimming shortened V by 3 bases and J by 4 bases, and 14 bases separated the two germline ends. The CDR3 loop spans 15 amino acids.

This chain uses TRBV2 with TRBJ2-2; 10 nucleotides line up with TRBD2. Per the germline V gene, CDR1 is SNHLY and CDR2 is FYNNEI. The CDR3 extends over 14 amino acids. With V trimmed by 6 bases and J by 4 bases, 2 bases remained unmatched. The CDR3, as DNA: TGTGCCAGCAGGGGACTAGCGAGCACCGGGGAGCTGTTTTTT. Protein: CASRGLASTGELFF. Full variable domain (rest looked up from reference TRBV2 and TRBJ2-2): EPEVTQTPSHQVTQMGQEVILRCVPISNHLYFYWYRQILGQKVEFLVSFYNNEISEKSEIFDDQFSVERPDGSNFTLKIRSTKLEDSAMYFCASRGLASTGELFFGEGSRLTVL.

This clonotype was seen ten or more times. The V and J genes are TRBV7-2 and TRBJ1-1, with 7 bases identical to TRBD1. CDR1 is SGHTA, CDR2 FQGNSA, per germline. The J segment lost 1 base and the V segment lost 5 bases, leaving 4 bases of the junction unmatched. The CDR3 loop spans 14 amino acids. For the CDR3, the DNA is TGTGCCAGCAGCCGGGGACAGCAGAACACTGAAGCTTTCTTT. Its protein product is CASSRGQQNTEAFF.

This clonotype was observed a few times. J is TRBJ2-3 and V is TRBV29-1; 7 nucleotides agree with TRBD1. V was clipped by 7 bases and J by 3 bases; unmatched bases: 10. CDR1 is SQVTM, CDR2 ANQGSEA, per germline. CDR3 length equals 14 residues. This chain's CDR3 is CSAPRTGFTDTQYF. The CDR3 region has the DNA TGCAGCGCCCCCCGGACAGGCTTTACAGATACGCAGTATTTT.

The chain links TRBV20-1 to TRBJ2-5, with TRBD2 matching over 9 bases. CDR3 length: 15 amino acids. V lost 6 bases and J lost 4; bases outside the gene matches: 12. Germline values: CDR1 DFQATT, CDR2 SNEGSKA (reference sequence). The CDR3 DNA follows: TGCAGTGCCCCGCTGCGCGGGGGGGCCACAGAGACCCAGTACTTC. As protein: CSAPLRGGATETQYF.

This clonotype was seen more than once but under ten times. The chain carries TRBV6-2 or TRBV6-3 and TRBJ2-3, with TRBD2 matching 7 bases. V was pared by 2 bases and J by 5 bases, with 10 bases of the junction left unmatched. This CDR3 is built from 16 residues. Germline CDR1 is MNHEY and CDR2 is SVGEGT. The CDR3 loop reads CASSYVRDYLGDTQYF. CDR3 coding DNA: TGTGCCAGCAGTTACGTCCGGGACTACCTTGGAGATACGCAGTATTTT.